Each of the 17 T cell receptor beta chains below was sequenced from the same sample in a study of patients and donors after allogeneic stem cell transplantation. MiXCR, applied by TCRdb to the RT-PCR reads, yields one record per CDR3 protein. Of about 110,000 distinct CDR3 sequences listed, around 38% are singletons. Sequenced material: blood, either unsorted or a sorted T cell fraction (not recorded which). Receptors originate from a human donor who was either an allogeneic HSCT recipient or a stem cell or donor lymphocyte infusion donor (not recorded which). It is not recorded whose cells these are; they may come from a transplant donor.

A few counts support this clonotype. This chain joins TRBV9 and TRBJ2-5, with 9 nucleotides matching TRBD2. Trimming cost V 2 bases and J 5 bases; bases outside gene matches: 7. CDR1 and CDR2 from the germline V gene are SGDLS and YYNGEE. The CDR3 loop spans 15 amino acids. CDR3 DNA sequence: TGTGCCAGCAGCGTCGTTAGCGGGAGTTTTGAGACCCAGTACTTC. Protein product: CASSVVSGSFETQYF.

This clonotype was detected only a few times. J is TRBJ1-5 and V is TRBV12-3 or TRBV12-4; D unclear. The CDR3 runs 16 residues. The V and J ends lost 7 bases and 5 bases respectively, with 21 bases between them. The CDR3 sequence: CASTPGRPTPDQPQHF. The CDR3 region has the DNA TGTGCCAGCACCCCCGGAAGGCCGACACCCGATCAGCCCCAGCATTTT.

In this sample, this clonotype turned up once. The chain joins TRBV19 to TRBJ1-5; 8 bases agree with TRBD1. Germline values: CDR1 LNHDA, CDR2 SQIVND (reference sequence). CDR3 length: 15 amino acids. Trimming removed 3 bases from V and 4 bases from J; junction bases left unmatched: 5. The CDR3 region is CASSMQGAKNQPQHF. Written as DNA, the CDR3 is TGTGCCAGTAGTATGCAGGGGGCTAAAAATCAGCCCCAGCATTTT.

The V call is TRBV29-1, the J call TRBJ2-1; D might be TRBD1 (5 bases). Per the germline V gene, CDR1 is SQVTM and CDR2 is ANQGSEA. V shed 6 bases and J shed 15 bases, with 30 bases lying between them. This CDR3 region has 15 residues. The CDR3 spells CSVQGPNHSPLPAFF. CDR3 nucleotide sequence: TGCAGCGTCCAGGGCCCTAATCACTCCCCACTGCCAGCGTTCTTC.

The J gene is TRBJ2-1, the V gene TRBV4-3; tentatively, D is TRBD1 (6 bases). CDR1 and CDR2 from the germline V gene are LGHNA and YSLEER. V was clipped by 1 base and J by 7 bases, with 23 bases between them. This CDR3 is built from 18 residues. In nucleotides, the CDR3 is TGCGCCAGCAGCCAAGGGCTGAGGGTATGGACAGTCGGGAATGAGCAGTTCTTC. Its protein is CASSQGLRVWTVGNEQFF.

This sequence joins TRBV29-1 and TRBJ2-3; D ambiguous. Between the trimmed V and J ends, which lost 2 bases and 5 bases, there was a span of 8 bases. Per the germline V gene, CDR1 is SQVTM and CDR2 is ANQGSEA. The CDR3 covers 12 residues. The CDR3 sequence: CSVERLGDTQYF. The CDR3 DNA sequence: TGCAGCGTTGAAAGGCTGGGAGATACGCAGTATTTT.

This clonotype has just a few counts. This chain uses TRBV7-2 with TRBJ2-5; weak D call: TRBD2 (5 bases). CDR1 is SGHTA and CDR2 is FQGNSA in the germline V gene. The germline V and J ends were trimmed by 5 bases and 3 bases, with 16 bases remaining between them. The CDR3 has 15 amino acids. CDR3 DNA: TGTGCCAGCAGCAGAAGCGGTCATGACAAAGAGACCCAGTACTTC. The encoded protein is CASSRSGHDKETQYF.

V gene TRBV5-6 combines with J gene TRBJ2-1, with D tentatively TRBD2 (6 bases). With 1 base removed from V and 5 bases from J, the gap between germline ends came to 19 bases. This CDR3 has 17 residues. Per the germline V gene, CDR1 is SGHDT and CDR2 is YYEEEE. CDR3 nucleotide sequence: TGTGCCAGCAGCTTGAGGCTAGGAGGGCCCTTGGACAATGAGCAGTTCTTC. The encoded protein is CASSLRLGGPLDNEQFF. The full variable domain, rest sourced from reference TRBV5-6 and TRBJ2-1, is DAGVTQSPTHLIKTRGQQVTLRCSPKSGHDTVSWYQQALGQGPQFIFQYYEEEERQRGNFPDRFSGHQFPNYSSELNVNALLLGDSALYLCASSLRLGGPLDNEQFFGPGTRLTVL.

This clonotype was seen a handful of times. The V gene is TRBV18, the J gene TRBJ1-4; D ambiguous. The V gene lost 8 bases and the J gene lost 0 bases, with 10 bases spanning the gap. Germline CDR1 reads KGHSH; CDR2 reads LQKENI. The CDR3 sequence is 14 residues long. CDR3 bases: TGTGCCAGCCATCAGACCGCAACTAATGAAAAACTGTTTTTT. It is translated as CASHQTATNEKLFF. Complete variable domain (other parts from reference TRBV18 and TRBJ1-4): NAGVMQNPRHLVRRRGQEARLRCSPMKGHSHVYWYRQLPEEGLKFMVYLQKENIIDESGMPKERFSAEFPKEGPSILRIQQVVRGDSAAYFCASHQTATNEKLFFGSGTQLSVL.

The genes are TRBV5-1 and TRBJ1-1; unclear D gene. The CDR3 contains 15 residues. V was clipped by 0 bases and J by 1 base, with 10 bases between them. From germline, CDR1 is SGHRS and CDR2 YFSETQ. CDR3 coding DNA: TGCGCCAGCAGCTTGGCCGGGGAACCGAACACTGAAGCTTTCTTT. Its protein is CASSLAGEPNTEAFF.

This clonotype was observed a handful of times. In nucleotides, the CDR3 is TGTGCCAGCAGTTTAAATGCGGGATCCACTGAAGCTTTCTTT. It specifies CASSLNAGSTEAFF. The gene calls are TRBV12-3 or TRBV12-4 and TRBJ1-1; D remains unclear. V lost 2 bases and J 4 bases, leaving 11 bases between the germline ends. The CDR3 loop spans 14 amino acids.

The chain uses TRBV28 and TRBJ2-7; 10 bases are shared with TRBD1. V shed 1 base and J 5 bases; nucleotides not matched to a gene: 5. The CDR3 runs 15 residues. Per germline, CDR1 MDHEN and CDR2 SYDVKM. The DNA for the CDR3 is TGTGCCAGCAGTTTATCCGGGACAGGGGTCCACGAGCAGTACTTC. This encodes CASSLSGTGVHEQYF.

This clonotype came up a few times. The CDR3 DNA reads TGTGCCAGCAGCTTAGGATTACGACAGTTCGGGACCCAGTACTTC. It encodes CASSLGLRQFGTQYF. J is TRBJ2-5 and V is TRBV7-2, with D perhaps matching TRBD1 (5 bases). There are 15 residues in the CDR3. Germline loops: CDR1 SGHTA, CDR2 FQGNSA. V was pared by 1 base and J by 7 bases, with 16 bases between.

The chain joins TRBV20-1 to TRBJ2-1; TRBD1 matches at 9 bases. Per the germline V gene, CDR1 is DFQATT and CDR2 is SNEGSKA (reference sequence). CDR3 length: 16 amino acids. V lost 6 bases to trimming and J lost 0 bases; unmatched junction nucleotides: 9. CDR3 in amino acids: CSAHAGTGSSYNEQFF. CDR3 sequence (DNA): TGCAGTGCCCACGCCGGGACAGGGAGCTCCTACAATGAGCAGTTCTTC.

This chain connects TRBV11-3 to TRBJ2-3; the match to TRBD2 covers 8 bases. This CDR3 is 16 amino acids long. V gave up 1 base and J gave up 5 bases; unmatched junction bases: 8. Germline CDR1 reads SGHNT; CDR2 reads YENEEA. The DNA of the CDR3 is TGTGCCAGCAGCTTAGGCTTCGGGCTAGCGGGAGATACGCAGTATTTT. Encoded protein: CASSLGFGLAGDTQYF.

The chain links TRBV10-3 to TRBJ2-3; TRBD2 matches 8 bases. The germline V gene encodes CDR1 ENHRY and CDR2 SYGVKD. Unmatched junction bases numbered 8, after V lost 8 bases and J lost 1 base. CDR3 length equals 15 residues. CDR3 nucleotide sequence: TGTGCCATCTCGTCGGGAGGGCCAGGCACAGATACGCAGTATTTT. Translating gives CAISSGGPGTDTQYF.

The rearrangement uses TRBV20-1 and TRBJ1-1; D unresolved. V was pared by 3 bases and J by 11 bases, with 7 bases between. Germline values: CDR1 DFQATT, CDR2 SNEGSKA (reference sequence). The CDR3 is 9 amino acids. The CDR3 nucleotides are TGCAGTGCTAGTCCCCGGGCTTTCTTT. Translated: CSASPRAFF.